This T cell receptor (beta chain) was retrieved from a study of T cell clusters in autoimmune cytopenias. Germline V gene data show CDR1 as MNHEY and CDR2 as SVGEGT. The CDR3 is 18 amino acids. TRB rearrangements were amplified by touch-down multiplex PCR with mixed TRB-A/B primers. TCRdb re-analyzed the multiplex PCR reads; it lists each CDR3 protein once, without DNA. The repertoire table contains some 11,000 distinct CDR3 sequences. About 37,500 genome equivalents of blood DNA were amplified for TRB. The data were also submitted as part of a second study, on T cell repertoires in aging, cancer and after chemotherapy. That report notes: Age-matched healthy donors had significantly more diverse, less clonal blood TCR repertoires than untreated cancer patients. Across the chemotherapy interval, each cancer cohort showed higher median generation probability, suggesting thymic rebound.

Sequenced: peripheral blood. The chain carries TRBV6-2 or TRBV6-3 and TRBJ2-7; TCRdb's D gene call, TRBD1, goes unchecked for lack of DNA. The receptor comes from a human donor in good health. The CDR3 sequence: CASRIRFLKRGRAYEQYF.